Listed below are T cell receptor beta chains from one sample, sequenced in a study of blood T cell repertoires in COVID-19. Method: immunoSEQ multiplex PCR; TCRdb's copy keeps in-frame clones and lacks some. Of about 40,000 clones listed, around 93% are singletons. Specimen: peripheral blood. These receptors originate from a woman aged 25 to 39 in a cohort sampled during active COVID-19. Each CDR3 is given with its conserved first and last residue.

j_call	v_call	cdr3_aa
TRBJ1-5	TRBV2	CASSMDREGGGSNQPQHF
TRBJ2-7	TRBV19	CASSIGLAGWATYEQYF
TRBJ1-1	TRBV11-2	CASSSQGGNTEAFF
TRBJ1-6	TRBV20-1	CSASYAAPAGNSPLHF
TRBJ2-1	TRBV2	CASSGLAEDYNEQFF
TRBJ1-4	TRBV10-1	CASLYRGTNEKLFF
TRBJ2-5	TRBV28	CASSPPPGAPQTQYF
TRBJ2-2	TRBV28	CATPAGRLNTGELFF
TRBJ1-5	TRBV11-2	CASSLEAGGFNQPQHF
TRBJ1-2	TRBV15	CATSDPSRGYGYTF
TRBJ1-5	TRBV28	CASSTPQGASNQPQHF
TRBJ2-1	TRBV28	CASSLYGQSYISYNEQFF
TRBJ1-2	TRBV6-5	CASRDSYYGYTF
TRBJ1-1	TRBV7-8	CASSLYVGRGVREAFF
TRBJ2-7	TRBV5-1	CASSLLTSGSSYEQYF
TRBJ2-6	TRBV29-1	CSTSQQGGSGANVLTF
TRBJ1-2	TRBV15	CATRPHGTGVWNNGYTF